This record looks at one T cell receptor (beta chain) sequence and its context. Other DNA sequences from this sample encode an identical CDR3 as well. This CDR3 region has 14 residues. Germline CDR1 SGHAT, CDR2 FQNNGV. V was trimmed by 8 bases and J by 7 bases, leaving 18 bases between them. Among the patients, none had received any treatment before thyroid surgery. TCRdb re-called clones from the PCR reads using MiXCR. The data contain about 14,000 clones, approximately 30% of them singletons. This specimen comes from a study of metastatic and nonmetastatic thyroid tumors. The TCR sequence derives from a female donor with papillary thyroid cancer or a benign thyroid nodule (not recorded which). Some clones in this sample may be carry-over from other donors' samples. Sequencing was performed on tumor tissue. This chain connects TRBV11-2 to TRBJ2-1; D possibly uses TRBD1 or TRBD2 (6 bases each). The chain's CDR3 is CASREGGVPNEQFF. The CDR3 DNA follows: TGTGCCAGCCGCGAGGGGGGAGTCCCGAATGAGCAGTTCTTC. Complete variable domain (other parts from reference TRBV11-2 and TRBJ2-1): EAGVAQSPRYKIIEKRQSVAFWCNPISGHATLYWYQQILGQGPKLLIQFQNNGVVDDSQLPKDRFSAERLKGVDSTLKIQPAKLEDSAVYLCASREGGVPNEQFFGPGTRLTVL.